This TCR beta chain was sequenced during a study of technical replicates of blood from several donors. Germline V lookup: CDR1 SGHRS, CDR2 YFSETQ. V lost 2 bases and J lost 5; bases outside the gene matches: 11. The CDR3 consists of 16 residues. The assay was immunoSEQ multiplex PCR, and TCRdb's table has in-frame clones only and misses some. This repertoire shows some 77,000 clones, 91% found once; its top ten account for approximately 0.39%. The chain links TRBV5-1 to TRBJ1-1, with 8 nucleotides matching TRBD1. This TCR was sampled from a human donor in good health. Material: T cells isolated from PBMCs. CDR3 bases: TGCGCCAGCAGCTTCGACAGGGGAGGAGTTGGTACTGAAGCTTTCTTT. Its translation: CASSFDRGGVGTEAFF.